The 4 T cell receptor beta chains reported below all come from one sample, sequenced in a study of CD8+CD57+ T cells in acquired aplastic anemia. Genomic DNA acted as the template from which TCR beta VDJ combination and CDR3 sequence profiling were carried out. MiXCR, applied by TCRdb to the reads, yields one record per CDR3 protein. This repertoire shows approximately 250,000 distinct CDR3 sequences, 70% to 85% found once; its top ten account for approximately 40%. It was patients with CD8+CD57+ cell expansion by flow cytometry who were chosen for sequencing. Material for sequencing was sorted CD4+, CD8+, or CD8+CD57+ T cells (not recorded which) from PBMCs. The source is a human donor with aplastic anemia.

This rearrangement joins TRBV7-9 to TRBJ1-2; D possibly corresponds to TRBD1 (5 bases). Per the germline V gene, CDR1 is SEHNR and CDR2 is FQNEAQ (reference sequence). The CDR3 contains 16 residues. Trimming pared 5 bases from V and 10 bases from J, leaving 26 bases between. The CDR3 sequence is CASSPGPTHYGYTYTF. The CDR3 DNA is TGTGCCAGCAGCCCGGGACCTACACACTATGGCTACACCTACACCTTC.

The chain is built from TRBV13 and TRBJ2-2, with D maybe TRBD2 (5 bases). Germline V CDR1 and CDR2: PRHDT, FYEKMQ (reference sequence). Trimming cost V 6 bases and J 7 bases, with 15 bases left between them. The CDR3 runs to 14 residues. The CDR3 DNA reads TGTGCCAGCAGGACACCAGGTGGGAGCGGGGAGCTGTTTTTT. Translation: CASRTPGGSGELFF.

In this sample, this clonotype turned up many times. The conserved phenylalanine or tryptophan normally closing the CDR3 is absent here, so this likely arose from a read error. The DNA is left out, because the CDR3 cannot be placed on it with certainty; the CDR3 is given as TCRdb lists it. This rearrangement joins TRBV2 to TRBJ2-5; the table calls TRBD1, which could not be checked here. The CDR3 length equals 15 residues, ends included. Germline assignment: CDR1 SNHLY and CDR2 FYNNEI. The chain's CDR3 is CASGDGGTDTQYFGP.

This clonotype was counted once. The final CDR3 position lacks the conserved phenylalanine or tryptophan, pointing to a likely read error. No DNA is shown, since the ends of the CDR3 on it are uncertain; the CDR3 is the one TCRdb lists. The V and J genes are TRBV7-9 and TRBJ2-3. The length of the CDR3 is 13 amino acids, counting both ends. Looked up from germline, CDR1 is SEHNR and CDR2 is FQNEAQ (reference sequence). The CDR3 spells CASGDRGTGAHDV.